What follows are 8 T cell receptor beta chains derived from one specimen sequenced in a study of T cell changes during pregnancy in multiple sclerosis. Some clones are missing from TCRdb's copy, which holds only in-frame ones; the method was immunoSEQ multiplex PCR. The sample comprises under 85,000 clones, roughly 94% of which are singletons, and about 0.5% rests with the top ten. This specimen was peripheral blood, taken in the third trimester of pregnancy. These receptors were taken from a female donor with multiple sclerosis, enrolled in a pregnancy study.

This chain connects TRBV30 to TRBJ1-1, with D possibly being TRBD1 (6 bases). The CDR3 sequence is 13 residues long. The germline CDR1 and CDR2 sequences are GTSNPN and SVGIG (reference sequence). V was pared by 3 bases and J by 5 bases, with 13 bases between. The CDR3 protein is CAWSPGAGTEAFF. The CDR3 region has the DNA TGTGCCTGGAGCCCAGGGGCGGGTACTGAAGCTTTCTTT. Combining the CDR3 with reference TRBV30 and TRBJ1-1 gives the whole variable domain SQTIHQWPATLVQPVGSPLSLECTVEGTSNPNLYWYRQAAGRGLQLLFYSVGIGQISSEVPQNLSASRPQDRQFILSSKKLLLSDSGFYLCAWSPGAGTEAFFGQGTRLTVV.

The chain links TRBV19 to TRBJ1-3; 7 bases match TRBD1. Per the germline V gene, CDR1 is LNHDA and CDR2 is SQIVND (reference sequence). V lost 5 bases and J lost 0; bases outside the gene matches: 4. This CDR3 comprises 15 residues. CDR3 region: CASSPRDSSGNTIYF. Written as DNA, the CDR3 is TGTGCCAGTAGTCCCCGGGACAGCTCTGGAAACACCATATATTTT. Full variable domain (rest looked up from reference TRBV19 and TRBJ1-3): DGGITQSPKYLFRKEGQNVTLSCEQNLNHDAMYWYRQDPGQGLRLIYYSQIVNDFQKGDIAEGYSVSREKKESFPLTVTSAQKNPTAFYLCASSPRDSSGNTIYFGEGSWLTVV.

This rearrangement joins TRBV6-5 to TRBJ1-2, with D possibly being TRBD1 (5 bases). This CDR3 is built from 12 residues. Per germline, CDR1 MNHEY and CDR2 SVGAGI. V was trimmed by 2 bases and J by 8 bases, leaving 9 bases between them. CDR3 bases: TGTGCCAGCAGTTACAGGGGAGGCGGCTACACCTTC. Its translation: CASSYRGGGYTF.

The chain is built from TRBV7-3 and TRBJ1-1; 8 bases agree with TRBD1. Per the germline V gene, CDR1 is SGHTA and CDR2 is FQGTGA. The length of the CDR3 is 16 residues. Trimming at V came to 2 bases and at J to 3 bases, leaving 8 bases not matched to a gene. CDR3 loop: CASSLWTGKGHTEAFF. CDR3 DNA sequence: TGTGCCAGCAGCTTATGGACAGGGAAGGGGCACACTGAAGCTTTCTTT.

This chain uses TRBV4-1 with TRBJ2-5; TRBD1 agrees at 7 bases. The CDR3 covers 15 residues. Germline assignment: CDR1 MGHRA and CDR2 YSYEKL. V was pared by 4 bases and J by 3 bases, with 8 bases of the junction left unmatched. The CDR3 DNA follows: TGCGCCAGCAGCCGAGGTAGACAGGGAGAAGAGACCCAGTACTTC. This translates into CASSRGRQGEETQYF.

CDR3 bases: TGTGCCAGCTCACCTTTAGTCGAGACCCAGTACTTC. Translated: CASSPLVETQYF. The chain combines TRBV18 with TRBJ2-5; D gene ambiguous. Germline V gives CDR1 KGHSH, CDR2 LQKENI. This CDR3 region has 12 residues. V dropped 3 bases and J dropped 5 bases, with 7 bases sitting between them. The whole variable domain, filled in from reference TRBV18 and TRBJ2-5, reads NAGVMQNPRHLVRRRGQEARLRCSPMKGHSHVYWYRQLPEEGLKFMVYLQKENIIDESGMPKERFSAEFPKEGPSILRIQQVVRGDSAAYFCASSPLVETQYFGPGTRLLVL.

The chain joins TRBV7-2 to TRBJ2-3; D is perhaps TRBD2 (6 bases). The V gene lost 5 bases and the J gene lost 10 bases, with 22 bases spanning the gap. Per germline, CDR1 SGHTA and CDR2 FQGNSA. The CDR3 runs to 15 residues. The CDR3 DNA is TGTGCCAGCAGCCGACGGGGGTACGGAGGGGTGGCGCAGTATTTT. Protein product: CASSRRGYGGVAQYF.

The chain employs TRBV4-1 and TRBJ2-7; D gene unclear. Germline values: CDR1 MGHRA, CDR2 YSYEKL. Trimming stripped 5 bases from V and 0 bases from J, with 11 bases between. The CDR3 consists of 14 residues. This CDR3 reads CASSGGGISYEQYF. The CDR3 DNA reads TGCGCCAGCAGCGGCGGTGGAATCTCCTACGAGCAGTACTTC.